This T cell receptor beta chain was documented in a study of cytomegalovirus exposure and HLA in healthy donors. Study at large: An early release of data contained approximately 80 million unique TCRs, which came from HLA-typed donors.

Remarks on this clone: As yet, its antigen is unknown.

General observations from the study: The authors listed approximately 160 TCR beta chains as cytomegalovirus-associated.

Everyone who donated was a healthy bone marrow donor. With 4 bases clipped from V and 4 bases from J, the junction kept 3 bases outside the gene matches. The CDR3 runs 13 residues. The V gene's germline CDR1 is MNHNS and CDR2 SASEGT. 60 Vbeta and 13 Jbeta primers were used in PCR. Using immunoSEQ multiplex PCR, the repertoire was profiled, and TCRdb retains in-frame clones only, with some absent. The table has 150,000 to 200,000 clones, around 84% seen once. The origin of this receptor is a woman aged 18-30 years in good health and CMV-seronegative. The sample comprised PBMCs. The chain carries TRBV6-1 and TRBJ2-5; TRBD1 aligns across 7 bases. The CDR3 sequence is CASSGNRGETQYF. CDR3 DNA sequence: TGTGCCAGCAGTGGAAACAGGGGAGAGACCCAGTACTTC.